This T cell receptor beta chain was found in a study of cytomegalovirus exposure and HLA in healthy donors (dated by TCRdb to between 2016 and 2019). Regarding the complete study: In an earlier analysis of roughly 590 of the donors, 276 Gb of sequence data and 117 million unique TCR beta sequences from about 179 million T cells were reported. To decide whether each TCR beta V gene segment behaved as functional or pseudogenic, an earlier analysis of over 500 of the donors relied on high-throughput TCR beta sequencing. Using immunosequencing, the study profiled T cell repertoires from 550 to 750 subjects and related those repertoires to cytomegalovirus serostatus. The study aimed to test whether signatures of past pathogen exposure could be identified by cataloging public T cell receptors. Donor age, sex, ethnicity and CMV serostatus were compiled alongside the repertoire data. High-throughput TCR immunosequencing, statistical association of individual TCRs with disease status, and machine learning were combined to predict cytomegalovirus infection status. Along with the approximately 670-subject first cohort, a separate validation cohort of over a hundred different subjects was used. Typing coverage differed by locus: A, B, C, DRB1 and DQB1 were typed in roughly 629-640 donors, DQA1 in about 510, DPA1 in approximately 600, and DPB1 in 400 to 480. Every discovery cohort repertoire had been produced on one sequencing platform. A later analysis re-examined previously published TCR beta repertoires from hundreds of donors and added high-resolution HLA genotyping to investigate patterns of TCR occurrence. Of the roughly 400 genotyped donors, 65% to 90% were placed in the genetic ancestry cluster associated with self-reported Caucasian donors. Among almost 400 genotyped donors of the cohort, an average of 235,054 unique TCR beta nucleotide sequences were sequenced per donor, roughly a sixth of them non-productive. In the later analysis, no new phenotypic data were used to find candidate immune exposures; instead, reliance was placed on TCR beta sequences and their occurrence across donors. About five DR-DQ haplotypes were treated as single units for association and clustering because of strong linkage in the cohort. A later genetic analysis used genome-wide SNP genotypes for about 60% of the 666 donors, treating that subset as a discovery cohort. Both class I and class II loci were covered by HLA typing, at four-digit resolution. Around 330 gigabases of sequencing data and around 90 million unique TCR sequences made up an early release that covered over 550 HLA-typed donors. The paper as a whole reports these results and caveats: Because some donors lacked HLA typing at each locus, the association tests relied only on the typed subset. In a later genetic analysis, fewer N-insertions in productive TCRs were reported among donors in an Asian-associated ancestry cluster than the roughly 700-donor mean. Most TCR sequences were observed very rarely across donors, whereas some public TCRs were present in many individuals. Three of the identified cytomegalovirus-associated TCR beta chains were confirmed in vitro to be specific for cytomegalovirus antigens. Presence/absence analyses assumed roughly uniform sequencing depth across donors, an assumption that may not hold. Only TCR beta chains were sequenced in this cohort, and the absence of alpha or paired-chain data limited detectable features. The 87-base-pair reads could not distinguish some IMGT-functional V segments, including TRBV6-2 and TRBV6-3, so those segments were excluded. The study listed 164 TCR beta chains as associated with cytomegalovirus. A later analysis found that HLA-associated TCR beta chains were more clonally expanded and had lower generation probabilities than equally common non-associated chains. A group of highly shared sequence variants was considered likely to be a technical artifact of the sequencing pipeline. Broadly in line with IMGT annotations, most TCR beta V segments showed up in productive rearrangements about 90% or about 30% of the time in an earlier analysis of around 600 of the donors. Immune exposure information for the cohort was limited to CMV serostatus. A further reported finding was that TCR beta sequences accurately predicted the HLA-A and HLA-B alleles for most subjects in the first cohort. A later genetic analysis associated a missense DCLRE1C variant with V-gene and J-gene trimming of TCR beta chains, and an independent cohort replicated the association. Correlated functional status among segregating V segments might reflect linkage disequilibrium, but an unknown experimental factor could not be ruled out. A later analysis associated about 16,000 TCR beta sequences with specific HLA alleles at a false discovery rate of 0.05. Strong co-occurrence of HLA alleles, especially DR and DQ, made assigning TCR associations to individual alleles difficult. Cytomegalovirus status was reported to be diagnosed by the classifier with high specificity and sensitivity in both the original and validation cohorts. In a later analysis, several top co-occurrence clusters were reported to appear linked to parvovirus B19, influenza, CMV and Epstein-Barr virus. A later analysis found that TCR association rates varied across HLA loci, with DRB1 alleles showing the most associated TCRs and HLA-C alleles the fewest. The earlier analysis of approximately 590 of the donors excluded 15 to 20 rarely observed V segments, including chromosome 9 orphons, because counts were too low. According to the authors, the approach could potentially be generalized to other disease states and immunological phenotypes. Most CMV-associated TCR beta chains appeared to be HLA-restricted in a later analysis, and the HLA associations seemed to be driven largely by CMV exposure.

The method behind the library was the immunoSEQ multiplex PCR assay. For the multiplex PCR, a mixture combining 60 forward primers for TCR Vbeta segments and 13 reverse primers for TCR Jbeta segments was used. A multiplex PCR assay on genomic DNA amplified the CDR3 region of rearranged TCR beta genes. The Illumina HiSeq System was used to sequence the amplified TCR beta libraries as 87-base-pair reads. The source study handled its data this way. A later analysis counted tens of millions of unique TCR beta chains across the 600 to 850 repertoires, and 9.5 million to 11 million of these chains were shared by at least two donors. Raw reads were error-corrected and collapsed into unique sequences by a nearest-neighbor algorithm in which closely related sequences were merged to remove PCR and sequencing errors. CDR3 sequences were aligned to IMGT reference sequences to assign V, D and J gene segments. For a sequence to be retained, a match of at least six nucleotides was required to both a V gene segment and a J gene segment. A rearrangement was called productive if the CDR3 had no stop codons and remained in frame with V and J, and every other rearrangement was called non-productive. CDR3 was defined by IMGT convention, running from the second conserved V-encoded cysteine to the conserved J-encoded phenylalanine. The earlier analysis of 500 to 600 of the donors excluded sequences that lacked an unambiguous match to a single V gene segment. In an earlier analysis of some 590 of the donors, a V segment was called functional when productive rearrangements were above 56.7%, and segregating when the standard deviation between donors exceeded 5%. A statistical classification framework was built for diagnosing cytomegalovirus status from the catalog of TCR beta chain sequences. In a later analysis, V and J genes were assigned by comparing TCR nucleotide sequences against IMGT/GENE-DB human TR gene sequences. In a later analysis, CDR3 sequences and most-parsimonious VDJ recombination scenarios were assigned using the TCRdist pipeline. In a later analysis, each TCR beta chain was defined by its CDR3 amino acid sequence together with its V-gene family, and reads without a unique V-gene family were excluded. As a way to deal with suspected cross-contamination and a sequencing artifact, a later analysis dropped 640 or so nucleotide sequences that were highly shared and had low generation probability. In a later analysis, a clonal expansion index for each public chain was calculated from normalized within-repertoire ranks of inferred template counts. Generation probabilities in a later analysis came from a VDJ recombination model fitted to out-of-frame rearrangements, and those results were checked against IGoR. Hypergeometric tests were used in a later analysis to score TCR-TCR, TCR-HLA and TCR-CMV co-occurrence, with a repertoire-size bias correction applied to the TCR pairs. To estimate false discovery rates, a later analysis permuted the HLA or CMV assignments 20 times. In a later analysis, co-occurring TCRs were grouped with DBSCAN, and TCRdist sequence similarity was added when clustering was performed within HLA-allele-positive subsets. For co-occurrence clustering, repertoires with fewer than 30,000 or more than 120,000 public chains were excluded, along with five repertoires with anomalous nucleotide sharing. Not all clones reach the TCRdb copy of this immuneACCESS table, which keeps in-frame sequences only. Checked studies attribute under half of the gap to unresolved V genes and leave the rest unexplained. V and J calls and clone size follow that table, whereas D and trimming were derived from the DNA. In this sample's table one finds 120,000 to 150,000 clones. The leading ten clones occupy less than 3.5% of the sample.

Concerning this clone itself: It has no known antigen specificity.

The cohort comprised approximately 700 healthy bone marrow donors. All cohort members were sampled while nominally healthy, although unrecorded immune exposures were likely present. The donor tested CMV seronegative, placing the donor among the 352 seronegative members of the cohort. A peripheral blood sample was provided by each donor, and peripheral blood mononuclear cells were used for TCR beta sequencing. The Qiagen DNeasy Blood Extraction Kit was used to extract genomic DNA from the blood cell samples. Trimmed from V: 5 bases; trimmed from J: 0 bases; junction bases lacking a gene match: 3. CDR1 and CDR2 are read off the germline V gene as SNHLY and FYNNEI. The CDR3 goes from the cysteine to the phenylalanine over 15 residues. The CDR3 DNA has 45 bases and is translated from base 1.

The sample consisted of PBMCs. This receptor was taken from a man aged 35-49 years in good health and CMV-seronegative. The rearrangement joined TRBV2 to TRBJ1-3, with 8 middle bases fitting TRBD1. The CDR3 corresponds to CASSSGGLSGNTIYF. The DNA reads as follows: TGTGCCAGCAGTTCAGGGGGCCTCTCTGGAAACACCATATATTTT.